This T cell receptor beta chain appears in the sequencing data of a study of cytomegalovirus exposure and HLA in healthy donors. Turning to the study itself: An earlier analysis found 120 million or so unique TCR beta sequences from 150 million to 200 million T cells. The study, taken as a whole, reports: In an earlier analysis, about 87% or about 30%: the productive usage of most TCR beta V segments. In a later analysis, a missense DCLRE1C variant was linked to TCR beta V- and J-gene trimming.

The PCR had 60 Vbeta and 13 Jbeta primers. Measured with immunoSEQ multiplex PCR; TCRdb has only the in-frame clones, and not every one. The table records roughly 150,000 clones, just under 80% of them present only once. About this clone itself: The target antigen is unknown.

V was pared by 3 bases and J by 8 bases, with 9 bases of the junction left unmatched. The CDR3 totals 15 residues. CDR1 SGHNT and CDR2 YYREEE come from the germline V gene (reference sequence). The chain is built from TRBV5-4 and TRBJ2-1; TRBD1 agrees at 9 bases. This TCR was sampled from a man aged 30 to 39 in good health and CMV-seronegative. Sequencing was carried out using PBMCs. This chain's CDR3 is CASSYPGQGGDEQFF. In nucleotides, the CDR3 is TGTGCCAGCAGCTACCCGGGACAGGGCGGCGATGAGCAGTTCTTC.